This record covers a single T cell receptor (beta chain). Antigen unknown. The V and J ends lost 6 bases and 3 bases, in that order; junction bases with no gene match: 14. This CDR3 has 16 residues. The data originate from a study of T-cell reconstitution after alpha-beta-depleted transplantation in children. Study findings and constraints: A year had passed since transplant, and T-cell counts and diversity by then came mostly from newly produced T cells. Where alpha-beta T cells came from about two months after transplant was reportedly several hundred expanded graft clones.

Researchers prepared the TCRbeta library using unique molecular identifiers, the study reports. Each CDR3 protein gets one entry after TCRdb re-called the PCR reads with MiXCR. The sample yields hundreds of thousands of distinct CDR3 sequences, under 15% seen once. The sample in question was PBMCs, mostly from graft donor cells, obtained 360 days after TCRalphabeta/CD19-depleted stem cell transplant. The TCR was taken from a male patient younger than 18 who had a stem cell transplant for acute myeloid leukemia, so the T cells may come from the graft donor. This chain joins TRBV12-3 or TRBV12-4 and TRBJ2-7, with 7 bases lining up with TRBD2. For the CDR3, the DNA is TGTGCCAGCAGGCCCCGACGTGGGGAGGGCCTCTACGAGCAGTACTTC. The encoded protein is CASRPRRGEGLYEQYF.